Each of the 30 T cell receptor beta chains below was sequenced from the same sample in a study of cytomegalovirus exposure and HLA in healthy donors. PCR used 60 Vbeta primers and 13 Jbeta primers. Sequenced by immunoSEQ multiplex PCR; TCRdb stores in-frame clones only, minus some. The sample shows 75,000 to 90,000 clones, roughly 72% of them seen only once. The sequencing sample was made of PBMCs. The receptors derive from a man younger than 40 in good health and CMV-seropositive.

The chain links TRBV30 to TRBJ1-2, with a possible D match to TRBD1 (5 bases). CDR3 size: 13 residues. The V end was cut by 1 base, the J end by 8 bases, with 14 bases between. Germline CDR1 is GTSNPN and CDR2 is SVGIG (reference sequence). CDR3 loop: CAWSGTGQGGYTF. CDR3 nucleotide sequence: TGTGCCTGGAGTGGGACCGGGCAGGGAGGCTACACCTTC.

This clone was picked up one time. In DNA form, the CDR3 reads TGTGCCAGCAGCCCCCCGGGTGAGGCCCCCGTCTACACCTTC. This sequence encodes CASSPPGEAPVYTF. The J gene is TRBJ1-2, the V gene TRBV7-9; no reliable D call. The germline V gene encodes CDR1 SEHNR and CDR2 FQNEAQ (reference sequence). This CDR3 comprises 14 residues. The V end was cut by 5 bases, the J end by 10 bases, with 20 bases between.

The chain uses TRBV27 and TRBJ2-1, with TRBD1 matching 11 bases. This CDR3 is 14 amino acids long. The V and J ends lost 5 bases and 7 bases, in that order; junction bases with no gene match: 4. Germline assignment: CDR1 MNHEY and CDR2 SMNVEV (reference sequence). CDR3 DNA sequence: TGTGCCAGCAGTGAGGGGACAGGGGGGAATGAGCAGTTCTTC. This sequence encodes CASSEGTGGNEQFF.

The chain joins TRBV7-9 to TRBJ2-5; TRBD1 aligns across 7 bases. The CDR3 has 15 amino acids. CDR1 and CDR2 from the germline V gene are SEHNR and FQNEAQ (reference sequence). With V trimmed by 5 bases and J by 1 base, 7 bases remained unmatched. Here the CDR3 DNA reads TGTGCCAGCAGCGCCCCGGGACAGATCCAAGAGACCCAGTACTTC. This sequence encodes CASSAPGQIQETQYF.

This chain connects TRBV14 to TRBJ2-3; TRBD2 is a possible D gene (5 bases). Germline-derived CDR1 and CDR2 are SGHDN and FVKESK. Trimming shortened V by 1 base and J by 4 bases, and 6 bases separated the two germline ends. This CDR3 has 13 residues. The CDR3 is CASSQAGSDTQYF. The CDR3 coding sequence is TGTGCCAGCAGCCAAGCGGGGTCAGATACGCAGTATTTT.

The genes are TRBV7-3 and TRBJ2-2; perhaps TRBD2 as D (5 bases). V lost 5 bases to trimming and J lost 1 base, with 11 bases between them. The germline V gene encodes CDR1 SGHTA and CDR2 FQGTGA. This CDR3 has 15 amino acids. This CDR3 reads CASSLNGGNTGELFF. The CDR3 bases are TGTGCCAGCAGCCTGAATGGAGGGAACACCGGGGAGCTGTTTTTT.

This chain joins TRBV19 and TRBJ1-1, with D uncertain. V shed 7 bases and J shed 2 bases, with 14 bases lying between them. The CDR3 is made up of 14 amino acids. Germline V lookup: CDR1 LNHDA, CDR2 SQIVND (reference sequence). The CDR3 coding sequence is TGTGCCAGTACCCTCCATGTAAGCAACACTGAAGCTTTCTTT. The encoded protein is CASTLHVSNTEAFF.

J is TRBJ2-2 and V is TRBV6-6; D is uncertain. Germline V gene lookup returns CDR1 MNHNY and CDR2 SVGAGI (reference sequence). The CDR3 totals 13 residues. Trimming took off 0 bases at V and 7 bases at J, with 6 bases between the two ends. CDR3 sequence (DNA): TGTGCCAGCAGTTACTCGAAGCGCGGGGAGCTGTTTTTT. This sequence encodes CASSYSKRGELFF.

In regard to this clone: Compared with germline, one end of the junction differs, possibly owing to a read error. The chain combines TRBV7-8 with TRBJ1-2, with 12 bases fitting TRBD1. This CDR3 comprises 13 residues. The V gene's germline CDR1 is SGHVS and CDR2 FQNEAQ. CDR3 nucleotides: TGTGCCAGCAGCTTTTCCGGGACAGGGGGCAACTACTTC. Protein: CASSFSGTGGNYF.

V and J are TRBV28 and TRBJ2-5; TRBD2 aligns across 8 bases. V shed 3 bases and J 1 base; nucleotides not matched to a gene: 4. This CDR3 has 15 amino acids. CDR1 and CDR2 from the germline V gene are MDHEN and SYDVKM. The CDR3 loop reads CASSFGGGFQETQYF. The CDR3 DNA reads TGTGCCAGCAGTTTTGGCGGGGGGTTCCAAGAGACCCAGTACTTC.

The chain is built from TRBV4-1 and TRBJ2-7, with D maybe TRBD1 (5 bases). Trimming removed 0 bases from V and 2 bases from J, with 8 bases in between. Germline V lookup: CDR1 MGHRA, CDR2 YSYEKL. This CDR3 spans 14 amino acids. The CDR3 is CASSQEQGTYEQYF. As DNA, the CDR3 is TGCGCCAGCAGCCAAGAGCAGGGAACCTACGAGCAGTACTTC.

The chain is built from TRBV28 and TRBJ2-7; 8 nucleotides agree with TRBD1. This CDR3 contains 14 residues. V lost 6 bases, J lost 5 bases, and 9 bases stayed unmatched. The germline gives CDR1 MDHEN, CDR2 SYDVKM. CDR3 loop: CASSPAGGGDEQYF. The DNA of the CDR3 is TGTGCCAGCAGCCCTGCAGGGGGCGGGGACGAGCAGTACTTC.

The rearrangement joins TRBV2 to TRBJ2-7, with 8 positions matching TRBD2. CDR1 is SNHLY and CDR2 is FYNNEI in the germline V gene. Trimming removed 3 bases from V and 4 bases from J; junction bases left unmatched: 2. The CDR3 has 13 amino acids. In DNA, the CDR3 is TGTGCCAGCAGTGAGAAGCGGGAGTACGAGCAGTACTTC. It specifies CASSEKREYEQYF.

The CDR3 nucleotides are TGTGCCAGCAGTGACCATGACAGCGCCTCCTACAATGAGCAGTTCTTC. It is translated as CASSDHDSASYNEQFF. This chain links TRBV2 with TRBJ2-1; tentative D call: TRBD1 (5 bases). V lost 3 bases and J 0 bases, leaving 12 bases between the germline ends. The CDR3 extends over 16 amino acids. Germline CDR1 is SNHLY and CDR2 is FYNNEI.

The chain links TRBV18 to TRBJ2-1, with TRBD1 identical over 11 bases. Unmatched junction bases numbered 14, after V lost 8 bases and J lost 5 bases. This CDR3 has 17 amino acids. Germline V gene lookup returns CDR1 KGHSH and CDR2 LQKENI. CDR3: CASSRDRGSGDNNEQFF. The DNA for the CDR3 is TGTGCCAGCAGCCGGGACAGGGGGTCGGGGGACAACAATGAGCAGTTCTTC. Combining the CDR3 with reference TRBV18 and TRBJ2-1 gives the whole variable domain NAGVMQNPRHLVRRRGQEARLRCSPMKGHSHVYWYRQLPEEGLKFMVYLQKENIIDESGMPKERFSAEFPKEGPSILRIQQVVRGDSAAYFCASSRDRGSGDNNEQFFGPGTRLTVL.

This chain links TRBV11-2 with TRBJ2-1, with D maybe TRBD2 (6 bases). CDR1 is SGHAT and CDR2 is FQNNGV in the germline V gene. V was trimmed by 8 bases and J by 2 bases, leaving 13 bases between them. The CDR3 has 14 amino acids. The CDR3 loop reads CASGRAGTYNEQFF. The DNA of the CDR3 is TGTGCCAGCGGTAGGGCGGGAACCTACAATGAGCAGTTCTTC.

V and J are TRBV29-1 and TRBJ2-2; possibly TRBD1 for D (5 bases). The CDR3 is made up of 13 amino acids. Deletions cut 7 bases from V and 5 bases from J, with 14 bases between. CDR1 is SQVTM and CDR2 is ANQGSEA in the germline V gene. CDR3 protein: CSAKTGVTGELFF. Here the CDR3 DNA reads TGCAGCGCCAAAACAGGAGTAACCGGGGAGCTGTTTTTT.

The chain recombines TRBV30 with TRBJ2-3, with a tentative D call TRBD2 (5 bases). Trimming stripped 2 bases from V and 1 base from J, with 10 bases between. This CDR3 is 14 amino acids long. Looked up from germline, CDR1 is GTSNPN and CDR2 is SVGIG (reference sequence). CDR3 sequence: CAWSRRAGTDTQYF. The CDR3, as DNA: TGTGCCTGGAGTCGTCGAGCGGGCACAGATACGCAGTATTTT.

This clone was counted between two and nine times. The J gene is TRBJ1-2, the V gene TRBV6-1, with D perhaps TRBD1 (5 bases). This CDR3 is built from 14 residues. Germline CDR1 and CDR2: MNHNS and SASEGT. Trimming shortened V by 6 bases and J by 5 bases, and 16 bases separated the two germline ends. The CDR3 DNA sequence: TGTGCCAGCAGAGACACCAGGAAGGGGTATGGCTACACCTTC. It is translated as CASRDTRKGYGYTF.

In this sample, this clone turned up a few times. The chain couples TRBV29-1 to TRBJ2-7, with TRBD2 identical over 13 bases. The CDR3 spans 16 residues. The junction had 6 bases not matched to a gene; V was cut back by 2 bases and J by 2 bases. Per germline, CDR1 SQVTM and CDR2 ANQGSEA. As DNA, the CDR3 is TGCAGCGTTGAAAGGGCCGGGACTAGCGGGACCTACGAGCAGTACTTC. It codes for CSVERAGTSGTYEQYF.

For this clone: The junction departs from germline at one end; a sequencing error may be responsible. This sequence joins TRBV7-9 and TRBJ2-3; 8 bases line up with TRBD2. The CDR3 has 18 amino acids. Germline V gene sequence: CDR1 SEHNR, CDR2 FQNEAQ (reference sequence). The CDR3 region has the DNA TGTGCCAGCAGCCTACGAATTACCTTAGCGGGGAGAGGGGATACGCGGTATTTT. Encoded protein: CASSLRITLAGRGDTRYF.

Only a few counts were recorded for this clone. V gene TRBV4-2 combines with J gene TRBJ1-2; maybe TRBD1 (6 bases). Trimming pared 5 bases from V and 5 bases from J, leaving 12 bases between. The CDR3 totals 13 residues. Germline-derived CDR1 and CDR2 are LGHNA and YNFKEQ. This CDR3 is CASSERQEYGYTF. CDR3 DNA sequence: TGTGCCAGCAGCGAACGACAGGAGTATGGCTACACCTTC.

The V gene is TRBV30, the J gene TRBJ2-2, with D possibly TRBD2 on 6 matching bases. There are 17 residues in the CDR3. In germline, CDR1 is GTSNPN, CDR2 SVGIG (reference sequence). V shed 6 bases and J shed 5 bases, with 25 bases lying between them. The CDR3 protein is CACGNMGLSTRTGELFF. For the CDR3, the DNA is TGTGCCTGCGGTAACATGGGACTCTCGACAAGGACCGGGGAGCTGTTTTTT. The full variable domain, in which reference TRBV30 and TRBJ2-2 provide the parts outside the CDR3, is SQTIHQWPATLVQPVGSPLSLECTVEGTSNPNLYWYRQAAGRGLQLLFYSVGIGQISSEVPQNLSASRPQDRQFILSSKKLLLSDSGFYLCACGNMGLSTRTGELFFGEGSRLTVL.

The CDR3 DNA reads TGCAGCGTCTGGACTAGCGGGAGTTACTACGAGCAGTACTTC. Its translation is CSVWTSGSYYEQYF. J is TRBJ2-7 and V is TRBV29-1; 13 nucleotides match TRBD2. Losses at the gene ends were 6 bases for V and 3 bases for J; bases not matched to a gene: 5. The CDR3 is 14 amino acids. Germline V gene sequence: CDR1 SQVTM, CDR2 ANQGSEA.

CDR3 DNA sequence: TGTGCCAGCAGCGGTAGGGAAGGGACTTTTTCCTACGAGCAGTACTTC. Its translation is CASSGREGTFSYEQYF. The V call is TRBV21-1, the J call TRBJ2-7; whether TRBD2, the table's D call, matches the DNA was not checked. TRBV21-1 is a recognized pseudogene. The length of the CDR3 is 16 residues.

The CDR3 nucleotides read TGTGCCAGCAGCCCTGACGCCGGGACTAGTGAGTACTTC. As protein: CASSPDAGTSEYF. The V call is TRBV7-8, the J call TRBJ2-5, with 8 bases aligning to TRBD2. This CDR3 contains 13 residues. Trimming took 5 bases from V and 12 from J; bases not matched to a gene: 11. Germline lookup yields CDR1 SGHVS and CDR2 FQNEAQ. Together with reference TRBV7-8 and TRBJ2-5, the CDR3 gives the full variable domain: GAGVSQSPRYKVAKRGQDVALRCDPISGHVSLFWYQQALGQGPEFLTYFQNEAQLDKSGLPSDRFFAERPEGSVSTLKIQRTQQEDSAVYLCASSPDAGTSEYFGPGTRLLVL.

The V and J genes are TRBV7-3 and TRBJ1-1; tentative D call: TRBD1 (6 bases). CDR3 length equals 14 residues. CDR1 is SGHTA and CDR2 is FQGTGA in the germline V gene. Trimming left V 4 bases short and J 2 bases short, with 11 bases between. This CDR3 is CASSSGVSNTEAFF. CDR3 coding DNA: TGTGCCAGCAGCTCAGGGGTTTCCAACACTGAAGCTTTCTTT. Looking up the rest from reference TRBV7-3 and TRBJ1-1 gives the full variable domain: GAGVSQTPSNKVTEKGKYVELRCDPISGHTALYWYRQSLGQGPEFLIYFQGTGAADDSGLPNDRFFAVRPEGSVSTLKIQRTERGDSAVYLCASSSGVSNTEAFFGQGTRLTVV.

The chain couples TRBV19 to TRBJ1-1, with 8 bases that match TRBD1. V lost 1 base, J lost 0 bases, and 4 bases stayed unmatched. CDR1 and CDR2 from the germline V gene are LNHDA and SQIVND (reference sequence). CDR3 length: 16 residues. In DNA, the CDR3 is TGTGCCAGTAGTATAGTGTGGACAGGGTTGAACACTGAAGCTTTCTTT. Translating gives CASSIVWTGLNTEAFF. Full variable domain (missing parts from reference TRBV19 and TRBJ1-1): DGGITQSPKYLFRKEGQNVTLSCEQNLNHDAMYWYRQDPGQGLRLIYYSQIVNDFQKGDIAEGYSVSREKKESFPLTVTSAQKNPTAFYLCASSIVWTGLNTEAFFGQGTRLTVV.

The V call is TRBV19, the J call TRBJ2-7, with D perhaps TRBD1 (6 bases). The CDR3 has 15 amino acids. Germline assignment: CDR1 LNHDA and CDR2 SQIVND (reference sequence). Trimming stripped 5 bases from V and 3 bases from J, with 17 bases between. The CDR3 coding sequence is TGTGCCAGTAGTGAACAGGACAGTCGTCGCTACGAGCAGTACTTC. Protein product: CASSEQDSRRYEQYF.

CDR3 in amino acids: CASSQDRDRDGYTF. The CDR3, as DNA: TGCGCCAGCAGCCAAGATAGGGACAGGGACGGCTACACCTTC. This chain uses TRBV4-3 with TRBJ1-2; 9 bases fit TRBD1. V trimming: 0 bases; J trimming: 8 bases; junction bases outside the gene matches: 4. The CDR3 contains 14 residues. CDR1 is LGHNA and CDR2 is YSLEER in the germline V gene.